The present T cell receptor beta chain was sequenced within a study of blood T cell repertoires in COVID-19. Study-wide background: Both acute and convalescent COVID-19 samples were obtained from the United States, Italy and Spain. PBMCs, B-cell-depleted T cells, or T cells were the source of the cDNA or gDNA that made up the material.

Per the study methods: Estimation of nucleated cell counts was performed using reference gene primer amplification. TCRdb's copy holds only in-frame clones and misses some; the assay was immunoSEQ multiplex PCR. The V and J calls and clone size are taken from that table; D and trimming were inferred from the DNA. This sample yields 300,000 to 450,000 clones, of which roughly 80% are seen a single time; more than 1% belongs to the top ten. Trimming took 3 bases from V and 8 from J, leaving 18 bases between them. The CDR3 loop spans 16 amino acids. CDR1 and CDR2 (germline): SGHRS, YFSETQ. This clone was picked up a small number of times.

The gene calls are TRBV5-1 and TRBJ1-6; a possible D gene is TRBD1 (5 bases). Specimen: peripheral blood. This TCR was sampled from a human donor with acute or convalescent COVID-19. The donor label of this sample is uncertain. The CDR3: CASSSGHSKRDSPLHF. DNA of the CDR3: TGCGCCAGCAGCTCCGGACACTCCAAACGGGATTCACCCCTCCACTTT. The entire variable domain, with the rest obtained from reference TRBV5-1 and TRBJ1-6, is as follows: KAGVTQTPRYLIKTRGQQVTLSCSPISGHRSVSWYQQTPGQGLQFLFEYFSETQRNKGNFPGRFSGRQFSNSRSEMNVSTLELGDSALYLCASSSGHSKRDSPLHFGNGTRLTVT.